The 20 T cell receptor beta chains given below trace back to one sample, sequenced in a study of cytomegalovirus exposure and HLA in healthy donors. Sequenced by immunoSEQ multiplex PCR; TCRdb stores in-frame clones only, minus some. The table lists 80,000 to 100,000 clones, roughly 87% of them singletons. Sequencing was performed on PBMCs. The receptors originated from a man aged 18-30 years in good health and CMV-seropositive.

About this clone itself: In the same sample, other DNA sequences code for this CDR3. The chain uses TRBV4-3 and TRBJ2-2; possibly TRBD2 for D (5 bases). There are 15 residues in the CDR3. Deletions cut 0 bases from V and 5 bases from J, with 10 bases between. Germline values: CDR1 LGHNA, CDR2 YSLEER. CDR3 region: CASSQDLGGTGELFF. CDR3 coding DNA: TGCGCCAGCAGCCAAGATTTGGGCGGGACCGGGGAGCTGTTTTTT.

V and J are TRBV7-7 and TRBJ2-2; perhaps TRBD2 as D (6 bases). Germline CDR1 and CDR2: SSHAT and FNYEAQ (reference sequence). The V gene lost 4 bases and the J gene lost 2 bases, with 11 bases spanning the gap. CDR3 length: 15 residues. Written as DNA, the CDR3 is TGTGCCAGCAGCTCCCTGGGACTCAACACCGGGGAGCTGTTTTTT. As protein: CASSSLGLNTGELFF.

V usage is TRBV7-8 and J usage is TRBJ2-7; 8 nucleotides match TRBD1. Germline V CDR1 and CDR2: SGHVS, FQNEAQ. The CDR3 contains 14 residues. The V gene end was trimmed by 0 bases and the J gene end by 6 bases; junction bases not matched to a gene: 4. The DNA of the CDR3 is TGTGCCAGCAGCTTAGCGATTCAGGGGGCCGAGCAGTACTTC. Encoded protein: CASSLAIQGAEQYF.

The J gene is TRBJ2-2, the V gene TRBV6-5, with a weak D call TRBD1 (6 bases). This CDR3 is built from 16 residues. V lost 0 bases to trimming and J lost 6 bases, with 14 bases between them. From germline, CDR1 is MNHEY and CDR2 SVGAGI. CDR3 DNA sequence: TGTGCCAGCAGTTACTCGTTAGGACAGTTAGCCGGGGAGCTGTTTTTT. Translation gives CASSYSLGQLAGELFF.

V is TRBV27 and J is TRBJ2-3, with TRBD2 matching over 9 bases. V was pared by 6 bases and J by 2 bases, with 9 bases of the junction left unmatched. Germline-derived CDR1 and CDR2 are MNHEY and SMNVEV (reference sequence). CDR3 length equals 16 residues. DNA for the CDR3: TGTGCCAGCAGGGCGGGGGGGAATACCCCCACAGATACGCAGTATTTT. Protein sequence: CASRAGGNTPTDTQYF.

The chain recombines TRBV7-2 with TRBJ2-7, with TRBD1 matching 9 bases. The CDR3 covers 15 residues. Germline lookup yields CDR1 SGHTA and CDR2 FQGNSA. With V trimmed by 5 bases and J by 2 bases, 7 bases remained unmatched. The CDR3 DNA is TGTGCCAGCAGCAGACGACAGGGGGACCCCTACGAGCAGTACTTC. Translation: CASSRRQGDPYEQYF.

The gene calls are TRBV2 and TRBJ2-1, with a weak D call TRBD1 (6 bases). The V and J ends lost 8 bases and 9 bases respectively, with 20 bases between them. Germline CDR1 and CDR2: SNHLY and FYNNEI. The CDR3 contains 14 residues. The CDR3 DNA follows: TGTGCCAGCCCGGGACAACCGACCCGGATTGAGCAGTTCTTC. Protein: CASPGQPTRIEQFF.

CDR3 region: CASSGQGAGTEAFF. CDR3 sequence (DNA): TGTGCCAGCAGTGGACAGGGGGCTGGCACTGAAGCTTTCTTT. V gene TRBV2 combines with J gene TRBJ1-1; 10 nucleotides align to TRBD1. V gave up 4 bases and J gave up 4 bases; unmatched junction bases: 3. Germline V gene sequence: CDR1 SNHLY, CDR2 FYNNEI. CDR3 length equals 14 residues. The full variable domain, completed using reference TRBV2 and TRBJ1-1, is EPEVTQTPSHQVTQMGQEVILRCVPISNHLYFYWYRQILGQKVEFLVSFYNNEISEKSEIFDDQFSVERPDGSNFTLKIRSTKLEDSAMYFCASSGQGAGTEAFFGQGTRLTVV.

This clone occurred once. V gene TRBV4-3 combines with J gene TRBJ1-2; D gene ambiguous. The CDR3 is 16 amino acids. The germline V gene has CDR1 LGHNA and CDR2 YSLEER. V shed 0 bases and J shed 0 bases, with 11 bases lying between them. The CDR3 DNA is TGCGCCAGCAGCCAAGATTCGGCAGGATCTAACTATGGCTACACCTTC. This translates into CASSQDSAGSNYGYTF.

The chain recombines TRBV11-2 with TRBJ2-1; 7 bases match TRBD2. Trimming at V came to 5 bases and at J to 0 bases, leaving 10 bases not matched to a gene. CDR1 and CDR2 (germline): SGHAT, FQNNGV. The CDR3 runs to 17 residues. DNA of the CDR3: TGTGCCAGCAGCCCTTCCCTAGCGGCCAGCTCCTACAATGAGCAGTTCTTC. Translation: CASSPSLAASSYNEQFF.

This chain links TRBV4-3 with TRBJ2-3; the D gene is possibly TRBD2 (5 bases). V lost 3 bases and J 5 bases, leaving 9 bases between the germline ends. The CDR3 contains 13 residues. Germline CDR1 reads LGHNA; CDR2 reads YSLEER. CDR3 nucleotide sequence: TGCGCCAGCAGCCAGGCCCGGGAAGATACGCAGTATTTT. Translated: CASSQAREDTQYF.

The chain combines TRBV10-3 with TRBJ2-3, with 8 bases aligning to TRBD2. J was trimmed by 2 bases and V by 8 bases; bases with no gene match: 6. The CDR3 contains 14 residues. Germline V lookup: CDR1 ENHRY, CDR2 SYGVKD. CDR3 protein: CAIGPGGPTDTQYF. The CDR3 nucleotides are TGTGCCATCGGGCCGGGGGGGCCCACAGATACGCAGTATTTT.

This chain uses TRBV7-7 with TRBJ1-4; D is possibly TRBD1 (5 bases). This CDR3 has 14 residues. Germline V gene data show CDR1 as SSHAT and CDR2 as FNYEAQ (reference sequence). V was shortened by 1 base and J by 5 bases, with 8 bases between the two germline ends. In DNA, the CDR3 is TGTGCCAGCAGCTTAGGCCAGGGAAATGAAAAACTGTTTTTT. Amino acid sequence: CASSLGQGNEKLFF.

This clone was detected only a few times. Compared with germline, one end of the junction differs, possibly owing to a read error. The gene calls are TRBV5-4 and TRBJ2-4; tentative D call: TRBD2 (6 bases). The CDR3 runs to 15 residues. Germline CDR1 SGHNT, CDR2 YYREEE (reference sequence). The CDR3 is CASSLDYARHQPGDF. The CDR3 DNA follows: TGTGCCAGCAGCTTGGATTACGCGAGACACCAACCGGGGGACTTC.

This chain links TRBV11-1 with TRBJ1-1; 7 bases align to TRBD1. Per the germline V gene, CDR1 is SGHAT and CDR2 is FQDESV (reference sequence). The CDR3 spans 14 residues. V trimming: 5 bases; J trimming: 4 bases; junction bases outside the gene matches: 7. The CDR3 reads CASSPDRAATEAFF. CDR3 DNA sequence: TGTGCCAGCAGCCCCGACAGGGCCGCCACTGAAGCTTTCTTT.

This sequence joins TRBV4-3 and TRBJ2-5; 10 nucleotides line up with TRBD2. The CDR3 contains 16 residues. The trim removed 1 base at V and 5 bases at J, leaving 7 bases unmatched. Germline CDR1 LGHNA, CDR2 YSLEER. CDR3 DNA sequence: TGCGCCAGCAGCCAAGTTGAGCGGGGGGGCGGGGAGACCCAGTACTTC. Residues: CASSQVERGGGETQYF.

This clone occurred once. The CDR3: CASSPPPRLAGNEQFF. The CDR3 DNA reads as TGTGCCAGCAGTCCGCCGCCCAGACTAGCTGGGAATGAGCAGTTCTTC. The V call is TRBV28, the J call TRBJ2-1, with 7 bases matching TRBD2. The CDR3 is 16 residues long. From germline, CDR1 is MDHEN and CDR2 SYDVKM. After removal of 5 bases from V and 7 bases from J, the junction contained 14 bases not matched to a gene.

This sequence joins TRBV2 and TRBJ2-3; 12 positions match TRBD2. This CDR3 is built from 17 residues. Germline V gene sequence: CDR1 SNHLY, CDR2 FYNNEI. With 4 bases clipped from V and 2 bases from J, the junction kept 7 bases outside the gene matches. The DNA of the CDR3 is TGTGCCAGCAGTGTGGAGACTAGCGGGAGCGCCACAGATACGCAGTATTTT. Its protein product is CASSVETSGSATDTQYF.

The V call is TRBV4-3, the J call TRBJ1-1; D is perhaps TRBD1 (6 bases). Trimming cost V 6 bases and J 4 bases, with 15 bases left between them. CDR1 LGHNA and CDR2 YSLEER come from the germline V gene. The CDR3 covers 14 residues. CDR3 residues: CASRLQGSVTEAFF. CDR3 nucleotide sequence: TGCGCCAGCAGGTTACAGGGTTCGGTCACTGAAGCTTTCTTT.

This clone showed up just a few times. CDR3 loop: CASSLDSRLAGSSYEQYF. CDR3 coding DNA: TGTGCCAGCAGCTTAGATTCCCGACTAGCGGGCAGCTCCTACGAGCAGTACTTC. This chain links TRBV11-2 with TRBJ2-7; 10 bases are a match to TRBD2. Losses at the gene ends were 0 bases for V and 0 bases for J; bases not matched to a gene: 8. The CDR3 has 18 amino acids. Germline CDR1 SGHAT, CDR2 FQNNGV. The full variable domain, with the rest looked up from reference TRBV11-2 and TRBJ2-7, is EAGVAQSPRYKIIEKRQSVAFWCNPISGHATLYWYQQILGQGPKLLIQFQNNGVVDDSQLPKDRFSAERLKGVDSTLKIQPAKLEDSAVYLCASSLDSRLAGSSYEQYFGPGTRLTVT.